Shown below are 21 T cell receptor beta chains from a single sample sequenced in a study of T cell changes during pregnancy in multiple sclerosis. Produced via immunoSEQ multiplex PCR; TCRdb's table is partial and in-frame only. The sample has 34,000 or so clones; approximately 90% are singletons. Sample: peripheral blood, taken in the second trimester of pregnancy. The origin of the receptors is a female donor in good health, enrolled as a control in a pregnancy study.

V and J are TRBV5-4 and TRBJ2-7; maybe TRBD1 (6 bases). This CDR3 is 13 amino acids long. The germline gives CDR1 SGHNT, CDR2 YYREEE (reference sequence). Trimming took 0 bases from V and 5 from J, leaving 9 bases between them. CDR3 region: CASSLEGVHEQYF. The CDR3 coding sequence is TGTGCCAGCAGCTTGGAGGGGGTACACGAGCAGTACTTC.

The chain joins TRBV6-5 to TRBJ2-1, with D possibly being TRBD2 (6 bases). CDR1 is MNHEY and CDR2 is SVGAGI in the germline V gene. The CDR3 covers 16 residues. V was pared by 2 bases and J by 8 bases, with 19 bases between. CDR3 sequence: CASSYGGAVKTDEQFF. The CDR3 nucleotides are TGTGCCAGCAGTTACGGAGGGGCAGTCAAAACGGATGAGCAGTTCTTC.

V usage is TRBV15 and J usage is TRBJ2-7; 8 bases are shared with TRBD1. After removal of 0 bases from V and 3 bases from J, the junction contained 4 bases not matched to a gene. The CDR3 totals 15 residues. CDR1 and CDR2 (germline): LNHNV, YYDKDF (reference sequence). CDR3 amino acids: CATSRDLTGGYEQYF. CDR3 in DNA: TGTGCCACCAGCAGAGATCTCACAGGGGGCTACGAGCAGTACTTC.

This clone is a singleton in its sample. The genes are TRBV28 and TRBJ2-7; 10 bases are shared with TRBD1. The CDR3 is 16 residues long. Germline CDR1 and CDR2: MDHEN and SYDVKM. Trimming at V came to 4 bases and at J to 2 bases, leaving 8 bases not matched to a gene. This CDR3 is CASSSPAGQGTYEQYF. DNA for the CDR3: TGTGCCAGCAGTTCCCCTGCGGGACAGGGGACCTACGAGCAGTACTTC.

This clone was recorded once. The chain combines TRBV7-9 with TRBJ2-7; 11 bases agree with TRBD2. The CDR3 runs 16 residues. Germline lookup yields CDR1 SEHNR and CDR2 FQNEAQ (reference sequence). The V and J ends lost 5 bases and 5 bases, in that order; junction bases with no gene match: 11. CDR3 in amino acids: CASSHPTSGEVHEQYF. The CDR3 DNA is TGTGCCAGCAGCCACCCGACTAGCGGGGAGGTCCACGAGCAGTACTTC.

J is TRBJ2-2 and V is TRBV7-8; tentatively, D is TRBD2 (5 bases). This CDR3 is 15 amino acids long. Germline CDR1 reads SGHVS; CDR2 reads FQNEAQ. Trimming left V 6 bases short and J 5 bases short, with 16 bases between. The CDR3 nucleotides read TGTGCCAGCAGGGACCTTAGGAGCGGTACCGGGGAGCTGTTTTTT. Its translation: CASRDLRSGTGELFF.

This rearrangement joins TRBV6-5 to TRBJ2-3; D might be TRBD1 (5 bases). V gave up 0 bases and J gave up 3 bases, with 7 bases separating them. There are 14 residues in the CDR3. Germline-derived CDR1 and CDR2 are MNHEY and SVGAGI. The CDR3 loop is CASSYSGLTDTQYF. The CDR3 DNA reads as TGTGCCAGCAGTTACTCGGGGCTGACAGATACGCAGTATTTT.

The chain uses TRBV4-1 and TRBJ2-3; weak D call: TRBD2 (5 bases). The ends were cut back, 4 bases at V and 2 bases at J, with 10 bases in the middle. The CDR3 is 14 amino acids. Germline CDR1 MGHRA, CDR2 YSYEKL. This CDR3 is CASSPGLLTDTQYF. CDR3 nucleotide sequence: TGCGCCAGCAGCCCAGGACTTCTCACAGATACGCAGTATTTT.

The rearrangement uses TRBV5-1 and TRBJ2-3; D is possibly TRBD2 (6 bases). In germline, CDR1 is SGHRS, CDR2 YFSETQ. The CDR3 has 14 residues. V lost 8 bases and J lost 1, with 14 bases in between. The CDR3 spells CASYIADRTDTQYF. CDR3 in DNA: TGCGCCAGTTACATAGCGGACCGCACAGATACGCAGTATTTT.

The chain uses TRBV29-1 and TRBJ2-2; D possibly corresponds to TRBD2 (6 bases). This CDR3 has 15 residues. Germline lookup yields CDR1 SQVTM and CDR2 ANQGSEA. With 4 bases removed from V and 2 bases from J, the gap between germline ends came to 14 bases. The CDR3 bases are TGCAGCGTTGTGTCGGGACTTACAAACACCGGGGAGCTGTTTTTT. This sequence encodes CSVVSGLTNTGELFF.

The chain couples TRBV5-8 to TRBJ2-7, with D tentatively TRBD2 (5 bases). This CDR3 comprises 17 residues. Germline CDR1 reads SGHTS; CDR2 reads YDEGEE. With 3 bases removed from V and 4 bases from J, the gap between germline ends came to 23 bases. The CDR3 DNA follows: TGTGCCAGCAGCTCCGGGTCCCGGGGTGAGTCAAGTTACGAGCAGTACTTC. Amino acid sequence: CASSSGSRGESSYEQYF.

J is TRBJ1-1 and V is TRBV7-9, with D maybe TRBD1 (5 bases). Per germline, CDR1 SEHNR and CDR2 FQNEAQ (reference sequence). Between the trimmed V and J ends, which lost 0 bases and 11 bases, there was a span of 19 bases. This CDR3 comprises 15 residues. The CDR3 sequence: CASSLARGTGREAFF. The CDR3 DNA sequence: TGTGCCAGCAGCTTAGCGCGCGGTACGGGGCGGGAGGCTTTCTTT.

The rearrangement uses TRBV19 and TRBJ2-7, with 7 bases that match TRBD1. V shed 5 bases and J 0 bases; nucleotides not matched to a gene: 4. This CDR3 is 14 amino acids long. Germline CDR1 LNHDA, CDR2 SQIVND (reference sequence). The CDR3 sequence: CASSPDRASYEQYF. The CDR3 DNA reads TGTGCCAGTAGTCCCGACAGGGCCTCCTACGAGCAGTACTTC. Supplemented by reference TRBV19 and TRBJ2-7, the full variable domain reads DGGITQSPKYLFRKEGQNVTLSCEQNLNHDAMYWYRQDPGQGLRLIYYSQIVNDFQKGDIAEGYSVSREKKESFPLTVTSAQKNPTAFYLCASSPDRASYEQYFGPGTRLTVT.

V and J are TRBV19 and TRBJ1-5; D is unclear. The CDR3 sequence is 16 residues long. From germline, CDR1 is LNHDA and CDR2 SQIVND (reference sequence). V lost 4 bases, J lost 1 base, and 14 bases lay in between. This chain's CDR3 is CASSRFAEVSNQPQHF. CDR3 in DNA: TGTGCCAGTAGTAGGTTCGCGGAGGTGAGCAATCAGCCCCAGCATTTT.

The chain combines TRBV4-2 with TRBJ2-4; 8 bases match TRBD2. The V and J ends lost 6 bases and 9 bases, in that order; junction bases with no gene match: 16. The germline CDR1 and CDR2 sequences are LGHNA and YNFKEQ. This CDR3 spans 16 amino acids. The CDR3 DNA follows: TGTGCCAGCAGTCATCTCCGGGGGGGCCAGTCCGGCATTCAGTACTTC. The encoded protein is CASSHLRGGQSGIQYF.

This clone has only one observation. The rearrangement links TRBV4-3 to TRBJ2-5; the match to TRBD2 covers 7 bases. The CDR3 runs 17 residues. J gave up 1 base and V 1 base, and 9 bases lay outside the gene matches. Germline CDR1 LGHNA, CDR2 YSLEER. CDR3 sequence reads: CASSQGVGEGLQETQYF. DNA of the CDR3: TGCGCCAGCAGCCAAGGGGTGGGGGAGGGTCTCCAAGAGACCCAGTACTTC.

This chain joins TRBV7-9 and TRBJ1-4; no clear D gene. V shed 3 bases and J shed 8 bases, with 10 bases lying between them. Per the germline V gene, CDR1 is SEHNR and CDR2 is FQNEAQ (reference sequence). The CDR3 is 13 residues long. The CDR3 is CASSFPGGEKLFF. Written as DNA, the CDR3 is TGTGCCAGCAGCTTCCCTGGAGGCGAAAAACTGTTTTTT.

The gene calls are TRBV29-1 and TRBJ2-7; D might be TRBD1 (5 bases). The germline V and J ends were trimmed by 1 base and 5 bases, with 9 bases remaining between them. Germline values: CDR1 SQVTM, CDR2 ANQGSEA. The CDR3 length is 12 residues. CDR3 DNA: TGCAGCGTTGAAGGGGAAGGGGACGAGCAGTACTTC. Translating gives CSVEGEGDEQYF.

The CDR3 DNA sequence: TGTGCCAGCTCACCCATGGCAGGCCCTCAATTCTCCTACGAGCAGTACTTC. Protein sequence: CASSPMAGPQFSYEQYF. This rearrangement joins TRBV18 to TRBJ2-7, with D unclear. V dropped 3 bases and J dropped 0 bases, with 18 bases sitting between them. This CDR3 spans 17 amino acids. The germline gives CDR1 KGHSH, CDR2 LQKENI. Filled out from reference TRBV18 and TRBJ2-7, the complete variable domain reads NAGVMQNPRHLVRRRGQEARLRCSPMKGHSHVYWYRQLPEEGLKFMVYLQKENIIDESGMPKERFSAEFPKEGPSILRIQQVVRGDSAAYFCASSPMAGPQFSYEQYFGPGTRLTVT.

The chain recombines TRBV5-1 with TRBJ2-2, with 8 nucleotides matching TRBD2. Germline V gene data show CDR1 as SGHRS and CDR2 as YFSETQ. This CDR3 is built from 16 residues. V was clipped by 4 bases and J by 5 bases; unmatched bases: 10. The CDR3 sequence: CASSRLEAGVTGELFF. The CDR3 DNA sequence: TGCGCCAGCAGCAGACTGGAAGCGGGGGTGACCGGGGAGCTGTTTTTT.

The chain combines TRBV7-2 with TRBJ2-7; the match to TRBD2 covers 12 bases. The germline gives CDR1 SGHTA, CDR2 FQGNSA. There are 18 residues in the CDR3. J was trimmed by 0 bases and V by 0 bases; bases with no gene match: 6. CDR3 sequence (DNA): TGTGCCAGCAGCTTAGCTCTAGCGGGGGGGTTTAGCTCCTACGAGCAGTACTTC. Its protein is CASSLALAGGFSSYEQYF. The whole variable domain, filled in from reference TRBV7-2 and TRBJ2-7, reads GAGVSQSPSNKVTEKGKDVELRCDPISGHTALYWYRQSLGQGLEFLIYFQGNSAPDKSGLPSDRFSAERTGGSVSTLTIQRTQQEDSAVYLCASSLALAGGFSSYEQYFGPGTRLTVT.